These 10 T cell receptor beta chains were sequenced from one sample in a study of blood T cell repertoires in COVID-19. Produced via immunoSEQ multiplex PCR; TCRdb's table is partial and in-frame only. This table has under 150,000 clones, 81% appearing once. The sequenced material came from peripheral blood. These TCRs come from a man aged 45-65 years with acute or convalescent COVID-19.

This chain links TRBV19 with TRBJ2-7; D is ambiguous. V was shortened by 0 bases and J by 4 bases, with 7 bases between the two germline ends. The CDR3 contains 13 residues. Germline loops: CDR1 LNHDA, CDR2 SQIVND (reference sequence). This CDR3 is CASSIDAGYEQYF. CDR3 coding DNA: TGTGCCAGTAGTATAGATGCAGGATACGAGCAGTACTTC.

This rearrangement joins TRBV3-1 (or the pseudogene TRBV3-2) to TRBJ1-5; 11 positions match TRBD1. Unmatched junction bases numbered 4, after V lost 1 base and J lost 2 bases. Germline V lookup: CDR1 LGHDT, CDR2 YNNKEL (reference sequence). This CDR3 has 17 amino acids. The CDR3 sequence: CASSQGPGQGGNQPQHF. The CDR3 nucleotides read TGTGCCAGCAGCCAAGGCCCGGGACAGGGGGGCAATCAGCCCCAGCATTTT.

This chain joins TRBV9 and TRBJ2-3; D is possibly TRBD1 (5 bases). Germline-derived CDR1 and CDR2 are SGDLS and YYNGEE. V lost 2 bases, J lost 2 bases, and 15 bases lay in between. CDR3 size: 16 residues. The CDR3: CASSVGGSDTTDTQYF. CDR3 in DNA: TGTGCCAGCAGCGTGGGCGGTTCGGACACCACAGATACGCAGTATTTT. Supplemented by reference TRBV9 and TRBJ2-3, the full variable domain reads DSGVTQTPKHLITATGQRVTLRCSPRSGDLSVYWYQQSLDQGLQFLIQYYNGEERAKGNILERFSAQQFPDLHSELNLSSLELGDSALYFCASSVGGSDTTDTQYFGPGTRLTVL.

This sequence joins TRBV7-9 and TRBJ1-5, with D maybe TRBD1 (5 bases). Trimming removed 7 bases at V and 1 base at J, with 14 bases between. The germline V gene has CDR1 SEHNR and CDR2 FQNEAQ (reference sequence). This CDR3 is 15 amino acids long. Here the CDR3 DNA reads TGTGCCAGCACCGAATCCAGGGTCAGCAATCAGCCCCAGCATTTT. Protein: CASTESRVSNQPQHF.

The chain has TRBV5-1 and TRBJ1-4, with 8 positions matching TRBD1. Unmatched junction bases numbered 5, after V lost 4 bases and J lost 6 bases. The CDR3 spans 14 residues. Germline V gene sequence: CDR1 SGHRS, CDR2 YFSETQ. DNA of the CDR3: TGCGCCAGCAGCATTGACAGGGGAGATGAAAAACTGTTTTTT. Translated: CASSIDRGDEKLFF.

The chain carries TRBV12-3 or TRBV12-4 and TRBJ1-2; 7 bases are shared with TRBD1. This CDR3 region has 11 residues. J was trimmed by 7 bases and V by 5 bases; bases with no gene match: 1. The CDR3 loop is CASSQGGGYTF. The CDR3 nucleotides read TGTGCCAGCAGTCAGGGGGGTGGCTACACCTTC.

The rearrangement joins TRBV4-1 to TRBJ2-2, with D perhaps matching TRBD1 (5 bases). Germline CDR1 MGHRA, CDR2 YSYEKL. V shed 0 bases and J shed 3 bases, with 11 bases lying between them. The CDR3 is 16 residues long. Here the CDR3 DNA reads TGCGCCAGCAGCCAAGAGCGCAGGGCGCACACCGGGGAGCTGTTTTTT. Translating it yields CASSQERRAHTGELFF.

This chain links TRBV29-1 with TRBJ1-1; D uncertain. CDR1 and CDR2 (germline): SQVTM, ANQGSEA. The V gene lost 2 bases and the J gene lost 0 bases, with 7 bases spanning the gap. The CDR3 is 13 residues long. CDR3 protein: CSVEQAMNTEAFF. The DNA of the CDR3 is TGCAGCGTTGAACAAGCCATGAACACTGAAGCTTTCTTT.

V is TRBV5-1 and J is TRBJ2-1; TRBD2 agrees at 10 bases. CDR1 is SGHRS, CDR2 YFSETQ, per germline. The CDR3 covers 17 residues. The V gene end was trimmed by 0 bases and the J gene end by 3 bases; junction bases not matched to a gene: 6. The CDR3 region has the DNA TGCGCCAGCAGCTTGGGGACCTCTAGCGGGGGCTACAATGAGCAGTTCTTC. Its translation: CASSLGTSSGGYNEQFF.

The V call is TRBV28, the J call TRBJ2-3; D may be TRBD2 (5 bases). This CDR3 spans 14 amino acids. Per the germline V gene, CDR1 is MDHEN and CDR2 is SYDVKM. V dropped 7 bases and J dropped 2 bases, with 13 bases sitting between them. In DNA form, the CDR3 reads TGTGCCAGCAACGGGCTAGCAATCACAGATACGCAGTATTTT. Protein product: CASNGLAITDTQYF.